The entry below gives a single TCR beta chain sequence along with its context. Authors' analysis steps: Estimation of nucleated cell counts relied on the amplification of reference gene primers. Produced via immunoSEQ multiplex PCR; TCRdb's table is partial and in-frame only. The DNA gave D and trimming, while V, J and clone size come from that table. The sample contains about 140,000 clones, approximately 89% of which appear only once. Germline V CDR1 and CDR2: SGHRS, YFSETQ. The CDR3 covers 14 residues. V lost 3 bases to trimming and J lost 8 bases, with 15 bases between them. These data belong to a study of blood T cell repertoires in COVID-19. The overall study: Material from acute and convalescent COVID-19 was sourced from the United States, Italy and Spain. Nucleic acid was either cDNA or gDNA, and it came from T cells, B-cell-depleted T cells, or PBMCs.

Sequencing was carried out using peripheral blood. The gene calls are TRBV5-1 and TRBJ2-1; a possible D gene is TRBD1 (5 bases). This receptor was obtained from a man between 60 and 70 years old with active or convalescent COVID-19. CDR3 sequence reads: CASSSQGVSDEQFF. The CDR3 nucleotides are TGCGCCAGCAGCTCCCAGGGCGTATCAGATGAGCAGTTCTTC.